This record covers a single T cell receptor (beta chain). The antigen remains undetermined. The sample belongs to a study of blood T cells in healthy people across ages. Study details: Template switching recovered approximately one barcoded beta molecule for every two T cells. Whole-study findings and limits: TCR beta diversity, measured per million T cells, fell in a roughly linear way with age.

The second PCR ran roughly 6 to 11 cycles with a sample-barcoded 5' primer and J-beta primers. All samples gave at least 3 million CDR3-containing paired-end reads. TCRdb used MiXCR to reprocess the 5' RACE reads, holding one entry per CDR3 protein. Among 650,000 or so distinct CDR3 sequences listed, approximately 52% were seen once. Germline assignment: CDR1 MNHEY and CDR2 SMNVEV (reference sequence). Trimming left V 0 bases short and J 4 bases short, with 12 bases between. The CDR3 totals 15 residues. The V and J genes are TRBV27 and TRBJ1-2, with D uncertain. This receptor was identified in a woman over 75 in good health. The sequencing input was blood. Here the CDR3 DNA reads TGTGCCAGCAGTTTATCGATGCAGGTCGGCTATGGCTACACCTTC. Translating it yields CASSLSMQVGYGYTF.